This record covers a single T cell receptor (beta chain). RNA extraction and reverse transcription yielded cDNA as sequencing template. Clones were read by immunoSEQ multiplex PCR, and TCRdb kept only the in-frame ones, dropping some. This table holds around 190,000 clones, roughly 70% found once. The data stem from a study of CD8+ T cells in alopecia areata. Looking at the study overall: Patients in the study were on tofacitinib for 6 to 18 months, then off it for 6 months.

Germline CDR1 reads GTSNPN; CDR2 reads SVGIG (reference sequence). There are 12 residues in the CDR3. Treatment of the sample: oral pan-JAK inhibitor, 5-10 mg twice daily. The source material was CD4+ T cells sorted from blood, sampled between weeks 47 and 50, from a patient treated with tofacitinib. V gene TRBV30 combines with J gene TRBJ1-1; D is uncertain. This clonotype originated in a human donor with alopecia areata. CDR3 bases: TGTGCTGCGGACTGGTTGAACACTGAAGCTTTCTTT. Encoded protein: CAADWLNTEAFF. Full variable domain (rest looked up from reference TRBV30 and TRBJ1-1): SQTIHQWPATLVQPVGSPLSLECTVEGTSNPNLYWYRQAAGRGLQLLFYSVGIGQISSEVPQNLSASRPQDRQFILSSKKLLLSDSGFYLCAADWLNTEAFFGQGTRLTVV.